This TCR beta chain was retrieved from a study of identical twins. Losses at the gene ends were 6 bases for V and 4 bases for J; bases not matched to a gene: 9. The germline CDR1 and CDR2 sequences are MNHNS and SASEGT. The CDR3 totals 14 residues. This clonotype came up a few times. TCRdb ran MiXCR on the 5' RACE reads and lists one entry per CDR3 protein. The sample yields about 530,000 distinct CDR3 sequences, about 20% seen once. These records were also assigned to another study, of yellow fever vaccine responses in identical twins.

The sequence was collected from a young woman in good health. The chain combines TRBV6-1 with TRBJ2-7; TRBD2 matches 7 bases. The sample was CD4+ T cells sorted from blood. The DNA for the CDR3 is TGTGCCAGCAGCATAGCGGGTCCCAGTTACGAGCAGTACTTC. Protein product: CASSIAGPSYEQYF.